Listed below are T cell receptor beta chains from one sample, sequenced in a study of radiation and T cells in renal cell carcinoma. Sequencing was performed with immunoSEQ multiplex PCR; in TCRdb, only in-frame clones are kept and a portion is missing. In the table there are around 180,000 clones, around 89% of which are singletons. This specimen consisted of blood, obtained from a patient whose treatment included radiotherapy and nephrectomy. These receptor sequences come from a woman between 45 and 60 years old with renal cell carcinoma. The CDR3 runs from the conserved cysteine through the conserved F or W. The order of the fields is D gene, V gene, clone size, J gene, CDR3 length, CDR3 protein, CDR3 DNA. The D gene is left open where the match is weak. Size values are once, few and many counts, or a class for expanded clones, and some rows have none.

>-|TRBV6-5|once|TRBJ1-6|14
CASRTGSENSPLHF
TGTGCCAGCAGAACAGGGAGTGAGAATTCACCCCTCCACTTT
>TRBD1|TRBV2|-|TRBJ2-7|15
CASSEGDRGSYEQYF
TGTGCCAGCAGTGAAGGGGACAGGGGGTCCTACGAGCAGTACTTC
>TRBD1|TRBV6-5|-|TRBJ1-5|16
CASSYLGGRGDQPQHF
TGTGCCAGCAGTTACCTTGGGGGCAGGGGGGATCAGCCCCAGCATTTT
>-|TRBV5-1|-|TRBJ2-3|15
CASHPEGGAGLAQYF
TGCGCCAGCCATCCTGAGGGGGGGGCGGGCCTTGCGCAGTATTTT
>-|TRBV5-1|once|TRBJ2-5|16
CASSLRPGANQETQYF
TGCGCCAGCAGCTTGAGGCCGGGGGCGAACCAAGAGACCCAGTACTTC
>-|TRBV7-3|-|TRBJ2-5|13
CASNFGPTETQYF
TGTGCCAGCAACTTCGGGCCTACAGAGACCCAGTACTTC
>-|TRBV19|-|TRBJ2-1|12
CASRDRYNEQFF
TGTGCCAGTAGGGACCGGTACAATGAGCAGTTCTTC
>TRBD1|TRBV6-5|once|TRBJ2-7|15
CASRYNRGLEHEQYF
TGTGCCAGCAGGTATAACAGGGGGCTGGAGCACGAGCAGTACTTC
>-|TRBV5-1|-|TRBJ1-1|15
CASSEGHLPNTEAFF
TGCGCCAGCAGCGAGGGACACTTGCCCAACACTGAAGCTTTCTTT
>-|TRBV29-1|-|TRBJ2-1|14
CSVERQNTYNEQFF
TGCAGCGTTGAACGGCAGAATACCTACAATGAGCAGTTCTTC
>TRBD1|TRBV18|-|TRBJ1-1|15
CASSPFTGEQTEAFF
TGTGCCAGCTCACCCTTCACAGGGGAGCAGACTGAAGCTTTCTTT
>-|TRBV5-1|-|TRBJ1-4|13
CASSREGNEKLFF
TGCGCCAGCAGTAGGGAGGGGAATGAAAAACTGTTTTTT
>TRBD2|TRBV9|-|TRBJ2-2|16
CASSPRTSGGAGELFF
TGTGCCAGCAGCCCCCGGACTAGCGGGGGGGCCGGGGAGCTGTTTTTT
>TRBD1|TRBV7-9|few|TRBJ1-6|15
CASSGSGTGISPLHF
TGTGCCAGCAGCGGTTCCGGGACAGGGATTTCACCCCTCCACTTT
>TRBD2|TRBV7-2|-|TRBJ2-3|17
CASSLVRTSRRGDTQYF
TGTGCCAGCAGCTTAGTTAGGACTAGTCGGAGAGGAGATACGCAGTATTTT
>TRBD2|TRBV29-1|-|TRBJ2-3|13
CSVTSGGGNTQYF
TGCAGCGTAACCAGCGGGGGGGGAAATACGCAGTATTTT
>-|TRBV7-2|-|TRBJ1-3|16
CASSFTAAGPGNTIYF
TGTGCCAGCAGCTTCACCGCTGCAGGGCCAGGAAACACCATATATTTT
>-|TRBV6-1|-|TRBJ2-5|14
CASSDRQLQETQYF
TGTGCCAGCAGTGATCGGCAGCTCCAAGAGACCCAGTACTTC
>TRBD2|TRBV6-6|few|TRBJ2-7|16
CASSYSSSGGEYEQYF
TGTGCCAGCAGTTACTCGAGTAGCGGGGGTGAATACGAGCAGTACTTC
>-|TRBV5-1|-|TRBJ2-7|15
CASSLMARLTYEQYF
TGCGCCAGCAGCTTGATGGCGAGACTAACCTACGAGCAGTACTTC
>-|TRBV14|-|TRBJ2-6|14
CASSETSGANVLTF
TGTGCCAGCAGCGAGACTTCTGGGGCCAACGTCCTGACTTTC
>-|TRBV6-6|-|TRBJ1-1|10
CASKNTEAFF
TGTGCCAGCAAGAACACTGAAGCTTTCTTT
>TRBD2|TRBV7-8|-|TRBJ2-1|16
CASSPGTSGLGNEQFF
TGTGCCAGCAGCCCCGGGACTAGCGGGTTAGGAAATGAGCAGTTCTTC
>-|TRBV6-5|-|TRBJ2-3|13
CASKVSGTDTQYF
TGTGCCAGCAAGGTTTCGGGCACAGATACGCAGTATTTT
>-|TRBV14|-|TRBJ1-3|15
CASSQDWGSGNTIYF
TGTGCCAGCAGCCAAGACTGGGGCTCTGGAAACACCATATATTTT
>TRBD2|TRBV9|-|TRBJ2-1|19
CASSAGLADHYTSYNEQFF
TGTGCCAGCAGCGCAGGACTAGCCGACCACTATACCTCCTACAATGAGCAGTTCTTC
>-|TRBV9|-|TRBJ2-3|14
CASSVNTGPDTQYF
TGTGCCAGCAGCGTAAACACAGGGCCAGATACGCAGTATTTT
>-|TRBV5-1|-|TRBJ2-2|14
CASSAITNTGELFF
TGCGCCAGCAGCGCGATAACGAACACCGGGGAGCTGTTTTTT
>-|TRBV6-1|-|TRBJ1-6|15
CASSERRGRNSPLHF
TGTGCCAGCAGTGAAAGGAGAGGGCGAAATTCACCCCTCCACTTT
>TRBD2|TRBV7-2|once|TRBJ2-7|13
CASSLGLAVEQYF
TGTGCCAGCAGCCTGGGACTAGCGGTTGAGCAGTACTTC
>TRBD2|TRBV5-8|-|TRBJ2-1|17
CASSLVLAVLSYNEQFF
TGTGCCAGCAGCTTGGTCCTAGCGGTTCTCTCCTACAATGAGCAGTTCTTC
>-|TRBV7-9|-|TRBJ1-6|14
CASTQRGSNSPLHF
TGTGCCAGCACCCAGCGGGGTTCTAACTCACCCCTCCACTTT
>-|TRBV25-1|-|TRBJ1-2|13
CASSVDRGSGYTF
TGTGCCAGCAGTGTCGATAGGGGGTCCGGCTACACCTTC
>-|TRBV29-1|-|TRBJ1-2|11
CSGGDNYGYTF
TGCAGCGGGGGGGATAACTATGGCTACACCTTC